The clone carrying this TCR beta chain occurred many times. What it recognizes is unknown. It was with a sample-barcoded 5' primer and a J-beta primer mix that a second PCR of roughly 7 to 12 cycles was run. Each cDNA molecule received a tag from a template-switch adaptor that had 12 random nucleotides. TCRdb re-called the 5' RACE reads with MiXCR, one entry per CDR3 protein. The table includes 1.5 million to 2 million distinct CDR3 sequences, 28% detected once. This record belongs to a study of blood T cells in healthy people across ages. Trimming took 3 bases from V and 4 from J; bases not matched to a gene: 16. The length of the CDR3 is 19 residues. The germline V gene encodes CDR1 MNHEY and CDR2 SVGEGT. Per-sample yields of isolated PBMCs were at least 6 million. Study observations and caveats: Diversity estimates from one million T cells were considered underestimates. A roughly linear fall in TCR beta diversity per million T cells was seen with increasing age.

Source material: blood. This TCR was sampled from a woman in her 30s in good health. The J gene is TRBJ2-7, the V gene TRBV6-2 or TRBV6-3; 12 bases align to TRBD2. The CDR3: CASSYNPLAGGSATYEQYF. The CDR3 nucleotides read TGTGCCAGCAGTTATAACCCACTAGCGGGAGGCTCGGCAACTTACGAGCAGTACTTC.